These 18 T cell receptor beta chains share one sample of origin, sequenced in a study of blood T cell repertoires in COVID-19. Generated by immunoSEQ multiplex PCR, the TCRdb table keeps only in-frame clones and is missing some. The sample has 37,000 or so clones, 85% seen once. Sequenced sample: peripheral blood. The origin of the receptors is a human donor in a cohort sampled during active COVID-19.

The V gene is TRBV27, the J gene TRBJ2-1, with D perhaps matching TRBD1 (5 bases). The V gene lost 5 bases and the J gene lost 7 bases, with 9 bases spanning the gap. Germline V gene lookup returns CDR1 MNHEY and CDR2 SMNVEV (reference sequence). The CDR3 extends over 12 amino acids. In DNA form, the CDR3 reads TGTGCCAGCAGTCCTTACAGGAATGAGCAGTTCTTC. Its protein is CASSPYRNEQFF.

The chain joins TRBV19 to TRBJ2-3; D ambiguous. Germline assignment: CDR1 LNHDA and CDR2 SQIVND (reference sequence). The CDR3 has 14 amino acids. V was trimmed by 0 bases and J by 4 bases, leaving 8 bases between them. This chain's CDR3 is CASSIERRADTQYF. The CDR3 DNA sequence: TGTGCCAGTAGTATAGAGAGACGGGCAGATACGCAGTATTTT.

V is TRBV7-2 and J is TRBJ1-6; tentatively, D is TRBD1 (6 bases). The CDR3 spans 15 residues. CDR1 is SGHTA, CDR2 FQGNSA, per germline. Trimming removed 5 bases at V and 6 bases at J, with 14 bases between. DNA of the CDR3: TGTGCCAGCAGCCCCTGGACAGAAATTAATTCACCCCTCCACTTT. The encoded protein is CASSPWTEINSPLHF.

The V and J genes are TRBV7-2 and TRBJ1-2; 7 positions agree with TRBD1. Trimming removed 5 bases from V and 0 bases from J; junction bases left unmatched: 3. Germline V gene data show CDR1 as SGHTA and CDR2 as FQGNSA. This CDR3 is built from 14 residues. DNA of the CDR3: TGTGCCAGCAGCGAGGGACAGACTAACTATGGCTACACCTTC. Amino acids: CASSEGQTNYGYTF.

The rearrangement joins TRBV21-1 to TRBJ1-2; no check of the table's D call, TRBD1, against the DNA was made. TRBV21-1 is noted as a pseudogene. The CDR3 loop spans 15 amino acids. CDR3 loop: CASPDRGHQVGGYTF. CDR3 nucleotides: TGTGCCAGCCCAGACAGGGGGCACCAGGTAGGCGGCTACACCTTC.

The CDR3 region has the DNA TGCGCCAGCTTACGGGGGAGCTCAGGTGATGAGCAGTTCTTC. Amino acid sequence: CASLRGSSGDEQFF. The rearrangement links TRBV5-1 to TRBJ2-1; D may be TRBD2 (6 bases). The CDR3 totals 14 residues. V lost 7 bases, J lost 8 bases, and 19 bases lay in between. Per the germline V gene, CDR1 is SGHRS and CDR2 is YFSETQ.

The V gene is TRBV21-1, the J gene TRBJ1-1; TRBD1, the D gene given by the table, was not confirmed from the DNA. TRBV21-1 corresponds to a pseudogene. The CDR3 runs to 14 residues. This chain's CDR3 is CASSTGQLNTEAFF. CDR3 bases: TGTGCCAGCAGCACAGGACAGTTGAACACTGAAGCTTTCTTT.

This rearrangement joins TRBV10-3 to TRBJ2-5, with 11 positions matching TRBD1. Germline lookup yields CDR1 ENHRY and CDR2 SYGVKD. The CDR3 totals 18 residues. V was pared by 0 bases and J by 5 bases, with 11 bases of the junction left unmatched. The chain's CDR3 is CAISESMGQGERKETQYF. The DNA for the CDR3 is TGTGCCATCAGTGAGTCGATGGGACAGGGGGAGAGGAAGGAGACCCAGTACTTC.

This clone was seen only a few times. The rearrangement uses TRBV10-3 and TRBJ2-2, with TRBD1 as a possible D gene (5 bases). The germline V and J ends were trimmed by 10 bases and 7 bases, with 10 bases remaining between them. Germline lookup yields CDR1 ENHRY and CDR2 SYGVKD. The CDR3 length is 11 residues. The CDR3 sequence: CATTERGELFF. CDR3 sequence (DNA): TGTGCCACGACAGAGCGCGGGGAGCTGTTTTTT.

The chain has TRBV7-9 and TRBJ1-1, with 9 bases identical to TRBD1. This CDR3 contains 15 residues. V trimming: 6 bases; J trimming: 1 base; junction bases outside the gene matches: 6. CDR1 SEHNR and CDR2 FQNEAQ come from the germline V gene (reference sequence). This CDR3 reads CASSYTGGKNTEAFF. As DNA, the CDR3 is TGTGCCAGCAGTTATACAGGGGGCAAGAACACTGAAGCTTTCTTT.

With regard to this clone: The sample holds other DNA sequences that translate to the same CDR3. The gene calls are TRBV5-1 and TRBJ2-1, with D perhaps matching TRBD1 (6 bases). Trimming took off 0 bases at V and 7 bases at J, with 8 bases between the two ends. Germline V gives CDR1 SGHRS, CDR2 YFSETQ. The length of the CDR3 is 13 residues. The CDR3 here is CASSLGGPNEQFF. CDR3 sequence (DNA): TGCGCCAGCAGCTTGGGGGGGCCGAATGAGCAGTTCTTC.

The chain combines TRBV10-3 with TRBJ2-3, with D possibly TRBD2 on 5 matching bases. The germline gives CDR1 ENHRY, CDR2 SYGVKD. This CDR3 spans 16 amino acids. V was trimmed by 11 bases and J by 1 base, leaving 22 bases between them. The CDR3 nucleotides read TGTGCCCACGGCCCGGGGTCCTCTTGGGGCACAGATACGCAGTATTTT. Translation: CAHGPGSSWGTDTQYF.

The chain employs TRBV21-1 and TRBJ2-1; the table's TRBD1 call for D was not verified on the DNA. TRBV21-1 is a pseudogene segment. The CDR3 has 9 residues. CDR3 nucleotides: TGTGCCACCACAAATGAGCAGTTCTTC. This sequence encodes CATTNEQFF.

This chain connects TRBV4-3 to TRBJ2-1, with a weak D call TRBD1 (6 bases). CDR3 size: 14 residues. CDR1 and CDR2 from the germline V gene are LGHNA and YSLEER. The ends were cut back, 2 bases at V and 14 bases at J, with 19 bases in the middle. This CDR3 is CASSQFTGYPPEFF. The CDR3 DNA reads TGCGCCAGCAGCCAATTCACAGGGTACCCACCTGAGTTCTTC.

V and J are TRBV20-1 and TRBJ2-5, with a weak D call TRBD1 (5 bases). V lost 6 bases and J lost 7, with 12 bases in between. The CDR3 spans 11 residues. Germline CDR1 reads DFQATT; CDR2 reads SNEGSKA (reference sequence). The CDR3 DNA reads as TGCAGTGCCACCTTTCAGGGGACCCAGTACTTC. It yields the protein CSATFQGTQYF.

This clone was counted only a few times. The chain has TRBV11-3 and TRBJ1-1, with no clear D. Germline CDR1 SGHNT, CDR2 YENEEA. V gave up 0 bases and J gave up 4 bases, with 6 bases separating them. The CDR3 runs to 13 residues. This CDR3 is CASSLETVTEAFF. CDR3 bases: TGTGCCAGCAGCTTAGAAACAGTCACTGAAGCTTTCTTT.

The chain joins TRBV19 to TRBJ1-1; 7 nucleotides align to TRBD1. Per the germline V gene, CDR1 is LNHDA and CDR2 is SQIVND (reference sequence). This CDR3 contains 14 residues. With 10 bases clipped from V and 4 bases from J, the junction kept 12 bases outside the gene matches. This CDR3 is CATTPQGSVTEAFF. The DNA for the CDR3 is TGTGCCACCACGCCACAGGGGTCGGTCACTGAAGCTTTCTTT.

The genes are TRBV27 and TRBJ2-1; D is uncertain. Germline V gene sequence: CDR1 MNHEY, CDR2 SMNVEV (reference sequence). This CDR3 comprises 14 residues. V was pared by 5 bases and J by 5 bases, with 13 bases between. This CDR3 reads CASSTTTKNNEQFF. The CDR3 coding sequence is TGTGCCAGCAGTACTACTACGAAGAACAATGAGCAGTTCTTC.